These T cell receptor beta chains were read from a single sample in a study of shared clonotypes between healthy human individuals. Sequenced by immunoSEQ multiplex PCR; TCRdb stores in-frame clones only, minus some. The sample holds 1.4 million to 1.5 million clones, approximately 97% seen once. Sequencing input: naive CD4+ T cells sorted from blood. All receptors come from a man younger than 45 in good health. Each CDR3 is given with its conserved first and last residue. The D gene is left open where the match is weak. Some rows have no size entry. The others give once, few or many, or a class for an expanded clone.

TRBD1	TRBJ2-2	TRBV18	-	CASSPLGTGIRSGELFF	TGTGCCAGCTCACCACTCGGGACAGGGATTCGTAGCGGGGAGCTGTTTTTT
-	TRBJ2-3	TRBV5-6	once	CASSFFPPPTDTQYF	TGTGCCAGCAGCTTCTTTCCCCCTCCCACAGATACGCAGTATTTT
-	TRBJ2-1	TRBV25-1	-	CASSEYSEQFF	TGTGCCAGCAGTGAATATAGTGAGCAGTTCTTC
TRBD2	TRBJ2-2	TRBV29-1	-	CSASGRASTGELFF	TGCAGCGCTAGCGGGAGGGCGAGCACCGGGGAGCTGTTTTTT
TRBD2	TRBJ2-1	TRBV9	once	CASSVASSGSNEQFF	TGTGCCAGCAGCGTAGCGTCTAGCGGGAGCAATGAGCAGTTCTTC
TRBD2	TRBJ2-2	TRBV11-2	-	CANTKFGLAGGPSGELFF	TGTGCCAACACAAAATTTGGACTAGCGGGAGGGCCGAGTGGGGAGCTGTTTTTT
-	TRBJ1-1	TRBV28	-	CASRFTPTGSTEAFF	TGTGCCAGCAGGTTCACGCCCACAGGATCCACTGAAGCTTTCTTT
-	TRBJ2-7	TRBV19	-	CASSLRRQDPYEQYF	TGTGCCAGTAGTCTCCGCCGACAGGACCCCTACGAGCAGTACTTC
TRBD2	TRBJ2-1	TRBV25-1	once	CASSESGLAGSSYNEQFF	TGTGCCAGCAGTGAATCGGGACTAGCGGGGAGCTCCTACAATGAGCAGTTCTTC
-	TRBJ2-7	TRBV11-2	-	CASSRVRDPYEQYF	TGTGCCAGCAGCAGAGTCAGGGATCCCTACGAGCAGTACTTC
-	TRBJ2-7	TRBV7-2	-	CASSLASGPGYEQYF	TGTGCCAGCAGCTTAGCGAGTGGCCCGGGTTACGAGCAGTACTTC
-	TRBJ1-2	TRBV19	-	CASTTTSMWGYTF	TGTGCCAGTACGACCACGTCTATGTGGGGCTACACCTTC
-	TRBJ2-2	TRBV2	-	CASRRARSGELFF	TGTGCCAGCCGCCGGGCTAGAAGCGGGGAGCTGTTTTTT
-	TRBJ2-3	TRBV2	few	CASSVSTDTQYF	TGTGCCAGCAGTGTAAGCACAGATACGCAGTATTTT
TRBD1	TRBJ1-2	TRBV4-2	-	CASSQGDRASGYTF	TGTGCCAGCAGCCAGGGGGACAGGGCGAGTGGCTACACCTTC
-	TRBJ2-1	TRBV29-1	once	CSVEGPRDFSYNEQFF	TGCAGCGTTGAAGGCCCCCGGGACTTCTCATACAATGAGCAGTTCTTC
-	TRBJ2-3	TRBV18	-	CASSPSKRLRGDPDTQYF	TGTGCCAGCTCACCAAGTAAAAGGTTGAGGGGGGATCCAGATACGCAGTATTTT
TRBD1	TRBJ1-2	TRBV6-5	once	CASRQGQANYGYTF	TGTGCCAGCAGACAGGGACAGGCTAACTATGGCTACACCTTC
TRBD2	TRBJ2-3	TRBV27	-	CASSLWREGHADTQYF	TGTGCCAGCAGTTTGTGGCGGGAGGGCCACGCAGATACGCAGTATTTT
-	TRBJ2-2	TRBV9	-	CASSVSGFSGNTGELFF	TGTGCCAGCAGCGTATCGGGGTTTTCGGGAAACACCGGGGAGCTGTTTTTT
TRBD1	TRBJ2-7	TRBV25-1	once	CASSNSEGTGNLYEQYF	TGTGCCAGCAGTAACTCTGAGGGGACAGGTAATCTTTACGAGCAGTACTTC
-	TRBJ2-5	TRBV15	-	CATSRDPQEQETQYF	TGTGCCACCAGCAGAGATCCACAGGAACAAGAGACCCAGTACTTC
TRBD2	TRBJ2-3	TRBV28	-	CASTPSSGMSTDTQYF	TGTGCCAGCACCCCTTCTAGCGGGATGAGCACAGATACGCAGTATTTT
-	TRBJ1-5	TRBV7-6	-	CASSLDATGHNQPQHF	TGTGCCAGCAGCTTAGATGCGACAGGCCACAATCAGCCCCAGCATTTT
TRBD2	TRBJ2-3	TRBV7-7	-	CASSLEGTSGSGGDTQYF	TGTGCCAGCAGCTTAGAGGGGACTAGCGGGAGTGGGGGAGATACGCAGTATTTT
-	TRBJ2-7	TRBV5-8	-	CASSDYYEQYF	TGTGCCAGCAGCGACTACTACGAGCAGTACTTC
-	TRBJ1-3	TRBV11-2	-	CASSTGPPNTIYF	TGTGCCAGCAGCACGGGTCCGCCAAACACCATATATTTT